These 30 T cell receptor beta chains originate from one sample sequenced in a study of blood T cell repertoires in COVID-19. The data were produced by immunoSEQ multiplex PCR, yet TCRdb's version contains in-frame clones alone and is incomplete. The table records around 360,000 clones, roughly 86% of them present only once. Specimen: PBMCs or T cells enriched from blood (not recorded which). Receptors were obtained from a man in his forties or fifties in a cohort exposed to, infected with or recovered from COVID-19 (not recorded which).

This chain links TRBV2 with TRBJ2-7, with TRBD2 matching over 13 bases. The length of the CDR3 is 17 residues. V gave up 1 base and J gave up 4 bases; unmatched junction bases: 7. Germline CDR1 and CDR2: SNHLY and FYNNEI. CDR3 bases: TGTGCCAGCAGTGAAGAGCACCGACTAGCGGGAGGTTACGAGCAGTACTTC. This translates into CASSEEHRLAGGYEQYF.

This clone came up once. The chain recombines TRBV6-4 with TRBJ2-1, with 7 bases fitting TRBD2. With V trimmed by 2 bases and J by 4 bases, 8 bases remained unmatched. CDR1 and CDR2 from the germline V gene are MRHNA and SNTAGT. The CDR3 extends over 16 amino acids. The CDR3: CASSDKAVAGYNEQFF. In nucleotides, the CDR3 is TGTGCCAGCAGTGACAAAGCGGTAGCGGGTTACAATGAGCAGTTCTTC.

The chain couples TRBV6-5 to TRBJ2-5; TRBD1 matches at 7 bases. After removal of 6 bases from V and 5 bases from J, the junction contained 9 bases not matched to a gene. The germline gives CDR1 MNHEY, CDR2 SVGAGI. The CDR3 consists of 14 residues. The CDR3 region is CASSPGQAGETQYF. CDR3 nucleotides: TGTGCCAGCAGCCCCGGACAGGCAGGGGAGACCCAGTACTTC.

J is TRBJ2-7 and V is TRBV10-3, with 13 bases fitting TRBD2. Trimming took 2 bases from V and 7 from J; bases not matched to a gene: 8. CDR3 length equals 16 residues. Germline V gene data show CDR1 as ENHRY and CDR2 as SYGVKD. For the CDR3, the DNA is TGTGCCATCAGTGAGGCACTAGCGGGAGGGCTAGATGAGCAGTACTTC. As protein: CAISEALAGGLDEQYF.

The rearrangement joins TRBV9 to TRBJ2-3, with 14 bases aligning to TRBD2. Germline lookup yields CDR1 SGDLS and CDR2 YYNGEE. This CDR3 spans 16 amino acids. V lost 3 bases, J lost 5 bases, and 5 bases stayed unmatched. For the CDR3, the DNA is TGTGCCAGCAGCGGTCGGACTAGCGGGAGGAGAGATACGCAGTATTTT. Amino acid sequence: CASSGRTSGRRDTQYF.

The genes are TRBV5-1 and TRBJ1-2; possibly TRBD1 for D (6 bases). The CDR3 spans 15 residues. CDR1 SGHRS and CDR2 YFSETQ come from the germline V gene. Trimming pared 4 bases from V and 2 bases from J, leaving 15 bases between. CDR3: CASSEGRGSNYGYTF. The CDR3 nucleotides are TGCGCCAGCAGCGAAGGCAGGGGTTCCAACTATGGCTACACCTTC.

This rearrangement joins TRBV2 to TRBJ1-4; 7 nucleotides align to TRBD1. This CDR3 has 16 amino acids. Looked up from germline, CDR1 is SNHLY and CDR2 is FYNNEI. V dropped 10 bases and J dropped 8; count of bases not matched to a gene: 19. The DNA for the CDR3 is TGTGCCACAGGGAGTCTAACAGGGGAGAAAGGGGAAAAACTGTTTTTT. Translation gives CATGSLTGEKGEKLFF.

This clone came up once. The chain uses TRBV19 and TRBJ2-1, with TRBD1 identical over 8 bases. The CDR3 has 15 amino acids. Unmatched junction bases numbered 10, after V lost 4 bases and J lost 8 bases. Germline-derived CDR1 and CDR2 are LNHDA and SQIVND (reference sequence). The CDR3 protein is CASSRPRGLRHEQFF. The DNA for the CDR3 is TGTGCCAGTAGTAGACCCAGGGGGCTCCGACATGAGCAGTTCTTC.

The chain employs TRBV5-1 and TRBJ2-1; TRBD2 agrees at 8 bases. V shed 0 bases and J 7 bases; nucleotides not matched to a gene: 3. The CDR3 covers 14 residues. Germline lookup yields CDR1 SGHRS and CDR2 YFSETQ. The CDR3 DNA follows: TGCGCCAGCAGCTTGGGACTAGCGACGAATGAGCAGTTCTTC. This gives the protein CASSLGLATNEQFF.

The genes are TRBV27 and TRBJ1-1; no firm D call. Germline V gene lookup returns CDR1 MNHEY and CDR2 SMNVEV (reference sequence). V was clipped by 2 bases and J by 8 bases, with 18 bases between them. CDR3 length equals 15 residues. The CDR3: CASSLKERLHVEAFF. The CDR3 coding sequence is TGTGCCAGCAGTTTAAAGGAACGACTCCACGTAGAAGCTTTCTTT.

The V gene is TRBV3-1 (or the pseudogene TRBV3-2), the J gene TRBJ1-1; TRBD1 is a possible D gene (6 bases). CDR1 is LGHDT and CDR2 is YNNKEL in the germline V gene (reference sequence). Trimming shortened V by 5 bases and J by 6 bases, and 13 bases separated the two germline ends. This CDR3 is 13 amino acids long. Written as DNA, the CDR3 is TGTGCCAGCAGCGACAGGTCTGTGGCTGAAGCTTTCTTT. The encoded protein is CASSDRSVAEAFF.

This CDR3 reads CASSPPGTDTQYF. The CDR3 coding sequence is TGTGCCAGCAGTCCCCCCGGGACAGATACGCAGTATTTT. The chain couples TRBV27 to TRBJ2-3, with D unclear. CDR3 size: 13 residues. Trimming took 5 bases from V and 3 from J, leaving 9 bases between them. Germline V gene sequence: CDR1 MNHEY, CDR2 SMNVEV (reference sequence).

The chain carries TRBV27 and TRBJ1-5; D gene ambiguous. This CDR3 spans 15 amino acids. V was shortened by 1 base and J by 2 bases, with 9 bases between the two germline ends. Germline V gives CDR1 MNHEY, CDR2 SMNVEV (reference sequence). CDR3 residues: CASSLFSVGNQPQHF. The DNA of the CDR3 is TGTGCCAGCAGTTTATTTTCGGTTGGCAATCAGCCCCAGCATTTT.

The table lists this clone with a few counts. The rearrangement joins TRBV5-1 to TRBJ2-2; TRBD1 aligns across 7 bases. This CDR3 has 16 residues. Germline V gives CDR1 SGHRS, CDR2 YFSETQ. The junction had 9 bases not matched to a gene; V was cut back by 0 bases and J by 7 bases. The CDR3 nucleotides read TGCGCCAGCAGCTTGGGCGAGGGGGCGCAGGGCGGGGAGCTGTTTTTT. Protein product: CASSLGEGAQGGELFF.

This clone appeared a few times. The chain recombines TRBV11-2 with TRBJ1-1; 7 bases align to TRBD1. The length of the CDR3 is 16 residues. Trimming removed 1 base from V and 1 base from J; junction bases left unmatched: 6. The germline CDR1 and CDR2 sequences are SGHAT and FQNNGV. The CDR3 loop is CASSLATGTANTEAFF. CDR3 nucleotide sequence: TGTGCCAGCAGCTTAGCCACCGGGACAGCGAACACTGAAGCTTTCTTT. Variable domain in full (rest from reference TRBV11-2 and TRBJ1-1): EAGVAQSPRYKIIEKRQSVAFWCNPISGHATLYWYQQILGQGPKLLIQFQNNGVVDDSQLPKDRFSAERLKGVDSTLKIQPAKLEDSAVYLCASSLATGTANTEAFFGQGTRLTVV.

The sample holds a few counts of this clone. Other DNA sequences within the sample encode an identical CDR3. The rearrangement links TRBV10-1 to TRBJ1-1, with unresolved D. Trimming pared 0 bases from V and 4 bases from J, leaving 6 bases between. Germline CDR1 is WNHNN and CDR2 is SYGVQD (reference sequence). The CDR3 contains 13 residues. CDR3: CASSESRVTEAFF. CDR3 sequence (DNA): TGCGCCAGCAGTGAGTCGAGGGTCACTGAAGCTTTCTTT.

The chain couples TRBV6-1 to TRBJ1-1, with D unclear. V dropped 2 bases and J dropped 0 bases, with 10 bases sitting between them. Germline assignment: CDR1 MNHNS and CDR2 SASEGT. CDR3 length equals 15 residues. For the CDR3, the DNA is TGTGCCAGCAGTGAACGGTCGGCGGTGAACACTGAAGCTTTCTTT. Its protein is CASSERSAVNTEAFF.

The CDR3 protein is CASSPLASNYGYTF. Here the CDR3 DNA reads TGTGCCAGCTCACCCCTAGCCTCTAACTATGGCTACACCTTC. The V gene is TRBV18, the J gene TRBJ1-2; D is ambiguous. Germline V lookup: CDR1 KGHSH, CDR2 LQKENI. The ends were cut back, 3 bases at V and 0 bases at J, with 8 bases in the middle. This CDR3 spans 14 amino acids.

Here the CDR3 reads CASSLVPQVNTEAFF. The CDR3, as DNA: TGTGCCAGCAGCTTAGTTCCACAGGTGAACACTGAAGCTTTCTTT. V is TRBV7-9 and J is TRBJ1-1; the D gene is possibly TRBD1 (5 bases). V was trimmed by 1 base and J by 0 bases, leaving 9 bases between them. The CDR3 is 15 amino acids. The V gene's germline CDR1 is SEHNR and CDR2 FQNEAQ (reference sequence).

V gene TRBV21-1 combines with J gene TRBJ1-5; TRBD1 was called by the table and not checked on the DNA. TRBV21-1 is a pseudogene segment. The CDR3 contains 15 residues. This CDR3 reads CASRPSDRGDQPQHF. DNA for the CDR3: TGTGCCAGCAGACCTTCGGACAGGGGAGATCAGCCCCAGCATTTT.

The rearrangement joins TRBV19 to TRBJ2-7, with 10 bases fitting TRBD2. CDR3 length: 16 amino acids. V shed 9 bases and J 2 bases; nucleotides not matched to a gene: 13. CDR1 LNHDA and CDR2 SQIVND come from the germline V gene (reference sequence). DNA of the CDR3: TGTGCCAGCGCTGAGACTAGCGGGTACATCGCCTACGAGCAGTACTTC. Its translation: CASAETSGYIAYEQYF.

The chain combines TRBV5-1 with TRBJ1-5; no firm D call. This CDR3 is 16 amino acids long. V was cut by 4 bases and J by 2 bases, with 16 bases left in between. The V gene's germline CDR1 is SGHRS and CDR2 YFSETQ. The CDR3 bases are TGCGCCAGCAGCCTCGGCCCCGAGGCGGGCAATCAGCCCCAGCATTTT. Translated: CASSLGPEAGNQPQHF.

The chain couples TRBV27 to TRBJ1-2; tentative D call: TRBD1 (5 bases). The V end was cut by 5 bases, the J end by 1 base, with 11 bases between. This CDR3 contains 14 residues. CDR1 MNHEY and CDR2 SMNVEV come from the germline V gene (reference sequence). CDR3 protein: CASSRAQGNYGYTF. The CDR3 nucleotides read TGTGCCAGCAGTAGAGCTCAGGGTAACTATGGCTACACCTTC.

The V gene is TRBV5-1, the J gene TRBJ2-5, with 16 bases that match TRBD2. Looked up from germline, CDR1 is SGHRS and CDR2 is YFSETQ. The CDR3 runs 18 residues. The junction had 7 bases not matched to a gene; V was cut back by 4 bases and J by 1 base. This CDR3 reads CASSQGLAGGLVQETQYF. CDR3 bases: TGCGCCAGCAGCCAGGGACTAGCGGGAGGGCTGGTCCAAGAGACCCAGTACTTC.

This clone was counted between two and nine times. The rearrangement uses TRBV6-5 and TRBJ1-5; D is unresolved. The CDR3 has 13 residues. V shed 7 bases and J shed 5 bases, with 12 bases lying between them. Germline-derived CDR1 and CDR2 are MNHEY and SVGAGI. The DNA for the CDR3 is TGTGCCAGCACCCTAAGTGGTTATCAGCCCCAGCATTTT. Protein: CASTLSGYQPQHF.

The rearrangement links TRBV28 to TRBJ2-7, with 10 positions matching TRBD2. The ends lost 6 bases at V and 4 bases at J; junction bases unmatched: 6. In germline, CDR1 is MDHEN, CDR2 SYDVKM. The CDR3 runs to 14 residues. The CDR3: CASRLAGDVYEQYF. The CDR3 nucleotides are TGTGCCAGCAGGCTAGCGGGAGATGTTTACGAGCAGTACTTC. Full variable domain (outside the CDR3, taken from reference TRBV28 and TRBJ2-7): DVKVTQSSRYLVKRTGEKVFLECVQDMDHENMFWYRQDPGLGLRLIYFSYDVKMKEKGDIPEGYSVSREKKERFSLILESASTNQTSMYLCASRLAGDVYEQYFGPGTRLTVT.

There are many counts of this clone. This chain uses TRBV3-1 (or the pseudogene TRBV3-2) with TRBJ2-1, with 9 bases identical to TRBD2. Germline CDR1 LGHDT, CDR2 YNNKEL (reference sequence). The V and J ends lost 4 bases and 2 bases, in that order; junction bases with no gene match: 3. This CDR3 has 15 residues. The CDR3 DNA sequence: TGTGCCAGCAGCCTAGGACTAGCGACCTACAATGAGCAGTTCTTC. It codes for CASSLGLATYNEQFF.

This chain joins TRBV6-5 and TRBJ1-6, with TRBD1 matching 7 bases. CDR1 is MNHEY, CDR2 SVGAGI, per germline. J gave up 9 bases and V 6 bases, and 8 bases lay outside the gene matches. This CDR3 is 14 amino acids long. The CDR3 reads CASRNTGDGSPLHF. In DNA, the CDR3 is TGTGCCAGCAGGAACACAGGGGATGGTTCACCCCTCCACTTT.

This chain uses TRBV5-4 with TRBJ2-7, with 12 bases that match TRBD2. The CDR3 is 17 amino acids. The germline gives CDR1 SGHNT, CDR2 YYREEE (reference sequence). The junction had 11 bases not matched to a gene; V was cut back by 4 bases and J by 3 bases. DNA of the CDR3: TGTGCCAGCAGCCAGACGTCGGGACTAGCGGGCCTCTACGAGCAGTACTTC. Its protein is CASSQTSGLAGLYEQYF.

J is TRBJ1-1 and V is TRBV20-1; a weak D match, TRBD1 (5 bases). The CDR3 loop spans 13 amino acids. Germline V gives CDR1 DFQATT, CDR2 SNEGSKA (reference sequence). Trimming removed 3 bases from V and 2 bases from J, with 10 bases in between. The CDR3 DNA sequence: TGCAGTGCTAGTCGGGGGGGAAACACTGAAGCTTTCTTT. As protein: CSASRGGNTEAFF.